This passage covers 5 T cell receptor beta chains from one sample sequenced in a study of OX40 agonist ivuxolimab in advanced cancers. Here immunoSEQ multiplex PCR was the method, and the copy in TCRdb shows in-frame clones only, minus some. The table lists about 21,000 clones, around 80% of them singletons. The input for sequencing was CD4+ or CD8+ T cells sorted from blood, taken in a trial of the OX40 agonist ivuxolimab. All receptors derive from an adult with an advanced solid tumor such as melanoma, head and neck, liver or kidney cancer.

The CDR3 is CASSLLWSLAPDEQFF. Here the CDR3 DNA reads TGCGCCAGCAGCTTGTTGTGGAGCTTAGCGCCCGATGAGCAGTTCTTC. This chain connects TRBV5-1 to TRBJ2-1; tentative D call: TRBD2 (5 bases). Germline V gene sequence: CDR1 SGHRS, CDR2 YFSETQ. The CDR3 covers 16 residues. Trimming removed 1 base from V and 8 bases from J, with 19 bases in between.

The sample holds a few counts of this clone. The J gene is TRBJ1-2, the V gene TRBV7-9; TRBD1 matches 7 bases. This CDR3 region has 15 residues. The junction had 6 bases not matched to a gene; V was cut back by 1 base and J by 4 bases. Germline-derived CDR1 and CDR2 are SEHNR and FQNEAQ (reference sequence). CDR3 residues: CASSLGTGGSYGYTF. In DNA, the CDR3 is TGTGCCAGCAGCTTAGGGACAGGAGGGAGCTATGGCTACACCTTC.

The genes are TRBV28 and TRBJ2-2; 15 positions agree with TRBD2. The CDR3 length is 22 residues. Germline V gene data show CDR1 as MDHEN and CDR2 as SYDVKM. J gave up 0 bases and V 6 bases, and 17 bases lay outside the gene matches. CDR3 sequence reads: CASSSPKTPGLAGGSNTGELFF. CDR3 nucleotides: TGTGCCAGCAGCTCACCCAAAACCCCTGGACTAGCGGGAGGGTCGAACACCGGGGAGCTGTTTTTT. Full variable domain (rest looked up from reference TRBV28 and TRBJ2-2): DVKVTQSSRYLVKRTGEKVFLECVQDMDHENMFWYRQDPGLGLRLIYFSYDVKMKEKGDIPEGYSVSREKKERFSLILESASTNQTSMYLCASSSPKTPGLAGGSNTGELFFGEGSRLTVL.

This clone was counted a few times. V and J are TRBV6-5 and TRBJ2-5; 7 bases match TRBD2. The J call may be faulty, since TRBJ2-7 better matches the DNA end. Germline V gives CDR1 MNHEY, CDR2 SVGAGI. CDR3 size: 14 residues. CDR3: CASSYKREFYEQYF. The DNA of the CDR3 is TGTGCCAGCAGTTACAAGCGGGAATTCTACGAGCAGTACTTC.

V usage is TRBV7-2 and J usage is TRBJ2-7; a weak D match, TRBD2 (6 bases). The CDR3 sequence is 12 residues long. The V gene's germline CDR1 is SGHTA and CDR2 FQGNSA. Trimming shortened V by 3 bases and J by 7 bases, and 10 bases separated the two germline ends. CDR3 sequence reads: CASSFLTREQYF. The CDR3 nucleotides read TGTGCCAGCAGCTTTCTGACTAGAGAGCAGTACTTC.